This T cell receptor (beta chain) was identified in a study of T cell responses to AZD1222 COVID-19 vaccine. Overall study results and limits: A mostly white British donor set with more females was recruited, and clonal diversity was possibly underestimated.

About this clone itself: The antigen remains undetermined.

Per germline, CDR1 KGHSH and CDR2 LQKENI. This CDR3 has 14 residues. Trimming took 6 bases from V and 4 from J, leaving 15 bases between them. Method: immunoSEQ multiplex PCR; TCRdb's copy keeps in-frame clones and lacks some. The repertoire holds about 85,000 clones, with over 75% as singletons. The sequenced sample was peripheral blood, obtained on day 0 of AZD1222 vaccination. V and J are TRBV18 and TRBJ1-1; D gene ambiguous. The TCR was taken from an adult in good health. The CDR3 is CASSSPSLSTEAFF. In DNA, the CDR3 is TGTGCCAGCTCTAGTCCCAGCCTGAGCACTGAAGCTTTCTTT.